This T cell receptor beta chain originates from a study of cytotoxic CD8 clonotypes in ibrutinib-treated CLL. This clone has more than one count but fewer than ten. CDR1 and CDR2 (germline): LGHNA, YNFKEQ. The CDR3 runs 14 residues. V was clipped by 4 bases and J by 10 bases, with 16 bases between them. Some clones are missing from TCRdb's copy, which holds only in-frame ones; the method was immunoSEQ multiplex PCR. The repertoire holds approximately 53,000 clones, 75% to 90% seen once, with approximately 20% in the top ten. The TCR originated in a human donor with chronic lymphocytic leukemia. This chain connects TRBV4-2 to TRBJ1-4, with D perhaps TRBD1 (6 bases). Sequences were derived from PBMCs, sampled after 24 months of ibrutinib treatment. The CDR3, as DNA: TGTGCCAGCAGCCCGGGGGGCGGGGTACGAAAACTGTTTTTT. Protein: CASSPGGGVRKLFF.